This TCR beta chain was sequenced in a study of blood T cell repertoires in COVID-19. The data were produced by immunoSEQ multiplex PCR, yet TCRdb's version contains in-frame clones alone and is incomplete. The repertoire holds around 120,000 clones, around 83% seen once, with about 2% in the top ten. V was clipped by 5 bases and J by 6 bases; unmatched bases: 5. This CDR3 is 13 amino acids long. Germline V lookup: CDR1 SGHRS, CDR2 YFSETQ. The gene calls are TRBV5-1 and TRBJ2-3; TRBD1 matches 8 bases. Sequencing was done on a sample of peripheral blood. This TCR came from a human donor in a cohort sampled during active COVID-19. DNA for the CDR3: TGCGCCAGCAGTTCGCAGGGGGCGGATACGCAGTATTTT. Translation: CASSSQGADTQYF.